Below are 29 T cell receptor beta chains sequenced from a single sample in a study of neurological immune-mediated disorders. TCRdb ran MiXCR on the 5' RACE reads and lists one entry per CDR3 protein. The table records 15,000 to 20,000 distinct CDR3 sequences, about 10% of them present only once. Material: CD8+ T cells from blood. All receptors come from a woman aged 50 to 65 in good health.

The chain links TRBV11-2 to TRBJ2-1; TRBD1 matches 10 bases. Germline CDR1 reads SGHAT; CDR2 reads FQNNGV. V lost 4 bases to trimming and J lost 7 bases; unmatched junction nucleotides: 7. The CDR3 contains 15 residues. The DNA for the CDR3 is TGTGCCAGCAGCTCCGGGACAGGGGTTAGGAATGAGCAGTTCTTC. Its translation: CASSSGTGVRNEQFF.

This clonotype was seen ten or more times. The rearrangement links TRBV28 to TRBJ2-7; D might be TRBD2 (7 bases). The CDR3 is 14 residues long. The V and J ends lost 8 bases and 3 bases respectively, with 17 bases between them. Germline V CDR1 and CDR2: MDHEN, SYDVKM. Here the CDR3 DNA reads TGTGCCAGCGGGGGGGGCGGGGGCTTCTACGAGCAGTACTTC. Amino acids: CASGGGGGFYEQYF. The whole variable domain, remainder taken from reference TRBV28 and TRBJ2-7, is DVKVTQSSRYLVKRTGEKVFLECVQDMDHENMFWYRQDPGLGLRLIYFSYDVKMKEKGDIPEGYSVSREKKERFSLILESASTNQTSMYLCASGGGGGFYEQYFGPGTRLTVT.

The table lists this clonotype with many counts. The V call is TRBV27, the J call TRBJ1-1; possible D gene TRBD1, 5 bases. There are 14 residues in the CDR3. Germline V gene lookup returns CDR1 MNHEY and CDR2 SMNVEV (reference sequence). The V end lost 6 bases, the J end lost 5 bases, and 16 bases lay between the germline ends. Here the CDR3 reads CASSEGLWGTEAFF. The CDR3 bases are TGTGCCAGCAGCGAGGGGTTGTGGGGTACTGAAGCTTTCTTT.

This clonotype has at least ten counts. This chain uses TRBV5-1 with TRBJ1-1; TRBD1 matches 10 bases. V shed 5 bases and J 7 bases; nucleotides not matched to a gene: 8. The germline V gene encodes CDR1 SGHRS and CDR2 YFSETQ. The CDR3 extends over 14 amino acids. The chain's CDR3 is CASRTGTGVVEAFF. CDR3 in DNA: TGCGCCAGCAGAACCGGGACAGGGGTGGTTGAAGCTTTCTTT. The full variable domain, with the rest looked up from reference TRBV5-1 and TRBJ1-1, is KAGVTQTPRYLIKTRGQQVTLSCSPISGHRSVSWYQQTPGQGLQFLFEYFSETQRNKGNFPGRFSGRQFSNSRSEMNVSTLELGDSALYLCASRTGTGVVEAFFGQGTRLTVV.

This clonotype occurred many times. The V call is TRBV10-3, the J call TRBJ2-3; possible D gene TRBD2, 5 bases. The V gene lost 3 bases and the J gene lost 10 bases, with 8 bases spanning the gap. The CDR3 is made up of 11 amino acids. CDR1 and CDR2 (germline): ENHRY, SYGVKD. The CDR3 spells CAISDDYAQYF. DNA of the CDR3: TGTGCCATCAGTGATGACTACGCGCAGTATTTT.

This clonotype was picked up many times. The chain recombines TRBV6-5 with TRBJ2-2; D gene uncertain. Germline CDR1 MNHEY, CDR2 SVGAGI. CDR3 length: 16 amino acids. Trimming removed 2 bases from V and 3 bases from J, with 13 bases in between. The CDR3 is CASSYLAIGDTGELFF. In DNA, the CDR3 is TGTGCCAGCAGTTACCTGGCGATTGGGGACACCGGGGAGCTGTTTTTT.

In this sample, this clonotype turned up many times. The rearrangement joins TRBV28 to TRBJ2-7, with 11 bases lining up with TRBD2. CDR1 MDHEN and CDR2 SYDVKM come from the germline V gene. The CDR3 spans 13 residues. J gave up 3 bases and V 6 bases, and 1 base lay outside the gene matches. The CDR3 spells CASRGLAVYEQYF. In DNA form, the CDR3 reads TGTGCCAGCAGGGGACTAGCGGTCTACGAGCAGTACTTC.

This clonotype was seen repeatedly, ten times or more. The V call is TRBV5-5, the J call TRBJ2-1, with 13 bases lining up with TRBD2. The CDR3 runs 15 residues. The germline CDR1 and CDR2 sequences are SGHKS and YYEKEE (reference sequence). The J segment lost 4 bases and the V segment lost 8 bases, leaving 6 bases of the junction unmatched. The CDR3 here is CASGLAGVSYNEQFF. In DNA form, the CDR3 reads TGTGCCAGTGGACTAGCGGGAGTGTCTTACAATGAGCAGTTCTTC.

The table lists this clonotype with many counts. The chain is built from TRBV5-8 and TRBJ2-7; either TRBD1 or TRBD2 may fit D (5 bases each). The length of the CDR3 is 14 residues. Germline values: CDR1 SGHTS, CDR2 YDEGEE. Trimming left V 1 base short and J 4 bases short, with 12 bases between. CDR3 in DNA: TGTGCCAGCAGCTTGTCCGGGGCCCTTTACGAGCAGTACTTC. Its protein is CASSLSGALYEQYF.

This clonotype was seen repeatedly, ten times or more. J is TRBJ1-6 and V is TRBV28, with D perhaps TRBD1 (6 bases). The CDR3 consists of 14 residues. Germline assignment: CDR1 MDHEN and CDR2 SYDVKM. V was trimmed by 3 bases and J by 8 bases, leaving 11 bases between them. CDR3 DNA: TGTGCCAGCAGTTTTTGGGACAACGATTCACCCCTCCACTTT. This sequence encodes CASSFWDNDSPLHF.

This clonotype was found many times. The chain recombines TRBV7-9 with TRBJ1-2; 7 bases are shared with TRBD1. This CDR3 has 14 residues. Per germline, CDR1 SEHNR and CDR2 FQNEAQ (reference sequence). Trimming removed 5 bases from V and 4 bases from J; junction bases left unmatched: 7. The CDR3 region has the DNA TGTGCCAGCAGCAACGACAGGGATACCTATGGCTACACCTTC. It codes for CASSNDRDTYGYTF.

This clonotype was seen ten or more times. The rearrangement links TRBV7-9 to TRBJ2-5; the match to TRBD2 covers 11 bases. After removal of 3 bases from V and 2 bases from J, the junction contained 5 bases not matched to a gene. Per germline, CDR1 SEHNR and CDR2 FQNEAQ (reference sequence). There are 16 residues in the CDR3. CDR3 residues: CASSFRLAGKQETQYF. DNA of the CDR3: TGTGCCAGCAGCTTCCGACTAGCGGGAAAACAAGAGACCCAGTACTTC.

This clonotype was observed many times. The rearrangement joins TRBV7-2 to TRBJ1-1; D ambiguous. The CDR3 loop spans 11 amino acids. The V end lost 3 bases, the J end lost 8 bases, and 7 bases lay between the germline ends. Germline CDR1 reads SGHTA; CDR2 reads FQGNSA. The CDR3 sequence: CASSFGLEAFF. CDR3 in DNA: TGTGCCAGCAGCTTTGGGTTGGAAGCTTTCTTT.

The chain joins TRBV20-1 to TRBJ2-1; D remains unclear. The V gene lost 3 bases and the J gene lost 10 bases, with 19 bases spanning the gap. This CDR3 comprises 14 residues. Germline V gene lookup returns CDR1 DFQATT and CDR2 SNEGSKA (reference sequence). CDR3 in DNA: TGCAGTGCTAGGAACGCAAGGCTTCCTGAAGAGCAGTTCTTC. Protein product: CSARNARLPEEQFF.

This clonotype was detected many times. The chain employs TRBV5-1 and TRBJ2-3; 7 nucleotides line up with TRBD1. Germline V gene sequence: CDR1 SGHRS, CDR2 YFSETQ. The CDR3 runs 14 residues. J was trimmed by 4 bases and V by 0 bases; bases with no gene match: 2. The CDR3 region is CASSLGQGPDTQYF. The CDR3 DNA follows: TGCGCCAGCAGCTTGGGACAGGGTCCAGATACGCAGTATTTT.

There are many counts of this clonotype. This chain connects TRBV15 to TRBJ2-1; D unresolved. CDR3 length equals 13 residues. Germline V gives CDR1 LNHNV, CDR2 YYDKDF (reference sequence). Trimming cost V 1 base and J 5 bases, with 6 bases left between them. The CDR3 sequence is CATSRVADNEQFF. The CDR3, as DNA: TGTGCCACCAGCAGAGTTGCCGACAATGAGCAGTTCTTC.

This clonotype occurred many times. The chain is built from TRBV14 and TRBJ2-7; no firm D call. The CDR3 extends over 15 amino acids. V was pared by 0 bases and J by 2 bases, with 11 bases between. Germline V gene data show CDR1 as SGHDN and CDR2 as FVKESK. CDR3: CASSQDWERAYEQYF. The CDR3 DNA follows: TGTGCCAGCAGCCAAGATTGGGAAAGGGCCTACGAGCAGTACTTC.

This clonotype was counted at least ten times. The J gene is TRBJ2-1, the V gene TRBV10-3; 15 bases are a match to TRBD2. Germline-derived CDR1 and CDR2 are ENHRY and SYGVKD. Germline trimming cut 4 bases from V and 2 bases from J; bases unmatched to any gene: 12. CDR3 length: 20 residues. This CDR3 reads CAISAPTGTSGRPTYNEQFF. CDR3 DNA sequence: TGTGCCATCAGTGCGCCCACCGGGACTAGCGGGAGGCCCACCTACAATGAGCAGTTCTTC.

This clonotype was seen repeatedly, ten times or more. The chain carries TRBV19 and TRBJ1-2; D is uncertain. V lost 7 bases to trimming and J lost 3 bases, with 18 bases between them. This CDR3 is built from 15 residues. Per the germline V gene, CDR1 is LNHDA and CDR2 is SQIVND (reference sequence). The CDR3 reads CASIGSSTTDYGYTF. Written as DNA, the CDR3 is TGTGCCAGTATAGGCTCCTCAACGACGGACTATGGCTACACCTTC. Variable domain in full (rest from reference TRBV19 and TRBJ1-2): DGGITQSPKYLFRKEGQNVTLSCEQNLNHDAMYWYRQDPGQGLRLIYYSQIVNDFQKGDIAEGYSVSREKKESFPLTVTSAQKNPTAFYLCASIGSSTTDYGYTFGSGTRLTVV.

This clonotype has a count of ten or more. The rearrangement links TRBV4-2 to TRBJ2-4, with 8 positions matching TRBD1. The CDR3 loop spans 14 amino acids. The J segment lost 9 bases and the V segment lost 1 base, leaving 5 bases of the junction unmatched. Germline V gene sequence: CDR1 LGHNA, CDR2 YNFKEQ. The CDR3 bases are TGTGCCAGCAGCCAAGGGCAGGGGGCGACCATTCAGTACTTC. Its translation: CASSQGQGATIQYF.

The V gene is TRBV6-5, the J gene TRBJ1-1, with D perhaps TRBD1 (6 bases). The germline V and J ends were trimmed by 10 bases and 3 bases, with 15 bases remaining between them. Germline CDR1 MNHEY, CDR2 SVGAGI. CDR3 length: 13 amino acids. The CDR3, as DNA: TGTGCCACCCACAGGGTACGGGACACTGAAGCTTTCTTT. Translation: CATHRVRDTEAFF.

There are many counts of this clonotype. The gene calls are TRBV4-3 and TRBJ2-5, with D hard to call. In germline, CDR1 is LGHNA, CDR2 YSLEER. V was pared by 4 bases and J by 4 bases, with 16 bases between. The CDR3 consists of 15 residues. CDR3: CASSLWSELGETQYF. CDR3 coding DNA: TGCGCCAGCAGCCTTTGGTCGGAGTTGGGAGAGACCCAGTACTTC.

This clonotype was found many times. The chain couples TRBV13 to TRBJ2-1, with 8 bases that match TRBD2. Germline CDR1 and CDR2: PRHDT and FYEKMQ (reference sequence). The CDR3 spans 16 residues. V shed 5 bases and J 7 bases; nucleotides not matched to a gene: 13. The DNA for the CDR3 is TGTGCCAGCAGCACTCCGTGGATGAGCGGGAGAAATGAGCAGTTCTTC. Protein product: CASSTPWMSGRNEQFF.

Ten or more counts support this clonotype. The chain joins TRBV27 to TRBJ1-2, with D perhaps TRBD1 (5 bases). The CDR3 length is 12 residues. Germline CDR1 reads MNHEY; CDR2 reads SMNVEV (reference sequence). Trimming took 7 bases from V and 2 from J, leaving 8 bases between them. CDR3 protein: CASTTANYGYTF. CDR3 nucleotides: TGTGCCAGCACGACAGCCAACTATGGCTACACCTTC.

This clonotype was seen more than once but under ten times. The chain joins TRBV6-2 or TRBV6-3 to TRBJ2-1, with 10 bases identical to TRBD2. CDR3 length: 15 amino acids. Germline loops: CDR1 MNHEY, CDR2 SVGEGT. The V segment lost 4 bases and the J segment 4 bases; nucleotides outside the gene matches: 4. CDR3: CASSSLAGGYNEQFF. CDR3 in DNA: TGTGCCAGCAGTTCTTTAGCGGGAGGTTACAATGAGCAGTTCTTC.

This clonotype came up many times. The genes are TRBV29-1 and TRBJ2-3; TRBD2 matches 11 bases. The CDR3 spans 19 residues. J was trimmed by 0 bases and V by 6 bases; bases with no gene match: 17. The V gene's germline CDR1 is SQVTM and CDR2 ANQGSEA. CDR3 sequence: CSVQRGSGRARSSTDTQYF. The CDR3 nucleotides are TGCAGCGTCCAACGAGGTAGCGGGAGGGCCCGATCTAGCACAGATACGCAGTATTTT.

This clonotype was found many times. The gene calls are TRBV12-3 or TRBV12-4 and TRBJ2-7; D is unclear. This CDR3 contains 12 residues. V lost 1 base and J 4 bases, leaving 5 bases between the germline ends. The CDR3 spells CASSLVQYEQYF. The DNA for the CDR3 is TGTGCCAGCAGTTTAGTTCAATACGAGCAGTACTTC.

There are many counts of this clonotype. The CDR3 nucleotides are TGCGCCAGCAGCTTGGGGCAGGGGGCCTCCTACAATGAGCAGTTCTTC. It translates to CASSLGQGASYNEQFF. The V call is TRBV5-1, the J call TRBJ2-1, with 8 bases lining up with TRBD1. The CDR3 consists of 16 residues. CDR1 and CDR2 (germline): SGHRS, YFSETQ. The V gene end was trimmed by 0 bases and the J gene end by 0 bases; junction bases not matched to a gene: 2. Combining the CDR3 with reference TRBV5-1 and TRBJ2-1 gives the whole variable domain KAGVTQTPRYLIKTRGQQVTLSCSPISGHRSVSWYQQTPGQGLQFLFEYFSETQRNKGNFPGRFSGRQFSNSRSEMNVSTLELGDSALYLCASSLGQGASYNEQFFGPGTRLTVL.

This clonotype came up many times. A junction end diverges from the germline sequence, so it may reflect a read error. The V call is TRBV6-1, the J call TRBJ2-3; 16 nucleotides line up with TRBD2. Germline V lookup: CDR1 MNHNS, CDR2 SASEGT. CDR3 size: 19 residues. The CDR3 loop reads CVSSETTGTSGGGTDTQYF. The CDR3 nucleotides read TGTGTCAGCAGTGAGACCACCGGGACTAGCGGGGGGGGCACAGATACGCAGTATTTT.